This T cell receptor beta chain was captured by sequencing in a study of T cell responses to AZD1222 COVID-19 vaccine. In the study overall: Pooling covered second doses at about 4 or about 12 weeks.

Per germline, CDR1 MDHEN and CDR2 SYDVKM. CDR3 length equals 21 residues. Unmatched junction bases numbered 22, after V lost 4 bases and J lost 3 bases. This table comes from immunoSEQ multiplex PCR, and its TCRdb copy is limited to in-frame clones, with some not included. Here the sample spans 100,000 to 150,000 clones, 90% being singletons. Findings and caveats of the study: Only six or seven AZD1222 recipients tested seropositive at baseline. Following two doses of AZD1222, Spike-specific TCR breadth and depth rose. White British ancestry dominated among donors, who included more females, and clonal diversity was possibly underestimated.

As for this clone: Antigen unknown.

This material consisted of peripheral blood, taken on day 0 of AZD1222 vaccination. The rearrangement uses TRBV28 and TRBJ2-2, with 8 nucleotides matching TRBD1. This receptor was taken from an adult in good health. Written as DNA, the CDR3 is TGTGCCAGCAGTTCCTCTTTTATTGGCCGACCAGGGGGCGTCGACACCGGGGAGCTGTTTTTT. Translated, it gives CASSSSFIGRPGGVDTGELFF.